This is a list of T cell receptor beta chains from one sample in a study of glioma-infiltrating T cells. TCRdb analysed the multiplex PCR reads with MiXCR anew, one entry per CDR3 protein. Seen here are about 180,000 distinct CDR3 sequences, over 40% observed once, and the top ten hold around 5.3%. Sequenced input: glioma tissue, nonneoplastic brain tissue, or PBMCs (not recorded which). The receptors shown here come from a human donor with low-grade glioma or glioblastoma, undergoing nonglioma brain surgery, or in good health (not recorded which). CDR3s include the opening cysteine and the closing phenylalanine or tryptophan. D genes are given only for firm matches. Clone size, where shown, is once, few, many, or a class for clones that have expanded.

clone size: once
V gene: TRBV2
J gene: TRBJ2-1
D gene: .
CDR3 protein: CASSRDWYNEQFF
CDR3 DNA: TGTGCCAGCAGCAGGGATTGGTACAATGAGCAGTTCTTC

clone size: .
V gene: TRBV12-5
J gene: TRBJ2-1
D gene: TRBD1
CDR3 protein: CDSGLGTGNEQFF
CDR3 DNA: TGTGATAGTGGTTTGGGGACAGGCAATGAGCAGTTCTTC

clone size: few
V gene: TRBV3-1
J gene: TRBJ2-3
D gene: .
CDR3 protein: CASSQDLFTDTQYF
CDR3 DNA: TGTGCCAGCAGCCAAGACCTATTCACAGATACGCAGTATTTT

clone size: many
V gene: TRBV6-1
J gene: TRBJ2-1
D gene: TRBD1
CDR3 protein: CASTTLGGSEQFF
CDR3 DNA: TGTGCCAGCACTACTCTAGGGGGCAGTGAGCAGTTCTTC

clone size: .
V gene: TRBV12-3/TRBV12-4
J gene: TRBJ1-5
D gene: .
CDR3 protein: CASRTDTQHF
CDR3 DNA: TGTGCCAGCAGGACAGATACGCAGCATTTT

clone size: few
V gene: TRBV7-9
J gene: TRBJ2-4
D gene: .
CDR3 protein: CASSSGRVGDIQYF
CDR3 DNA: TGTGCCAGCAGCTCTGGTCGCGTGGGGGACATTCAGTACTTC

clone size: many
V gene: TRBV3-1
J gene: TRBJ1-5
D gene: .
CDR3 protein: CASRRSSNQPQHF
CDR3 DNA: TGTGCCAGCAGACGGAGTAGCAATCAGCCCCAGCATTTT

clone size: many
V gene: TRBV15
J gene: TRBJ2-5
D gene: .
CDR3 protein: CATSRSLKETQYF
CDR3 DNA: TGTGCCACCAGCAGAAGTTTGAAGGAGACCCAGTACTTC

clone size: many
V gene: TRBV19
J gene: TRBJ1-5
D gene: TRBD1
CDR3 protein: CASSISDRYQPQHF
CDR3 DNA: TGTGCCAGTAGTATTTCGGACAGGTATCAGCCCCAGCATTTT

clone size: once
V gene: TRBV3-1
J gene: TRBJ2-5
D gene: TRBD2
CDR3 protein: CASSRGAGVPQETQYF
CDR3 DNA: TGTGCCAGCAGCAGGGGAGCGGGAGTACCTCAAGAGACCCAGTACTTC

clone size: .
V gene: TRBV28
J gene: TRBJ2-5
D gene: TRBD2
CDR3 protein: CASSFRTGGPLETQYF
CDR3 DNA: TGTGCCAGCAGTTTCCGGACGGGAGGGCCCCTAGAGACCCAGTACTTC

clone size: .
V gene: TRBV7-2
J gene: TRBJ2-7
D gene: TRBD1
CDR3 protein: CASRPTGDRGDEQYF
CDR3 DNA: TGTGCCAGCAGGCCCACCGGGGACAGGGGTGACGAGCAGTACTTC

clone size: .
V gene: TRBV4-1
J gene: TRBJ1-5
D gene: .
CDR3 protein: CASSPGAQGNQPQHF
CDR3 DNA: TGCGCCAGCAGCCCCGGCGCCCAGGGGAATCAGCCCCAGCATTTT

clone size: many
V gene: TRBV20-1
J gene: TRBJ2-7
D gene: .
CDR3 protein: CSARGLVSYEQYF
CDR3 DNA: TGCAGTGCTAGGGGTCTAGTATCCTACGAGCAGTACTTC

clone size: .
V gene: TRBV5-1
J gene: TRBJ2-7
D gene: TRBD2
CDR3 protein: CASSRLAGENDEQYF
CDR3 DNA: TGCGCCAGCAGCAGGTTAGCGGGAGAGAACGACGAGCAGTACTTC

clone size: few
V gene: TRBV3-1
J gene: TRBJ2-7
D gene: TRBD2
CDR3 protein: CASSQRLAAGLTQYF
CDR3 DNA: TGTGCCAGCAGCCAAAGACTAGCTGCCGGTTTGACGCAGTACTTC

clone size: many
V gene: TRBV6-1
J gene: TRBJ1-2
D gene: .
CDR3 protein: CASSPLAGNYGYTF
CDR3 DNA: TGTGCCAGCAGCCCTTTAGCCGGGAACTATGGCTACACCTTC

clone size: .
V gene: TRBV6-2/TRBV6-3
J gene: TRBJ2-7
D gene: .
CDR3 protein: CASSFGHRSYEQYF
CDR3 DNA: TGTGCCAGCAGTTTTGGACACCGCTCCTACGAGCAGTACTTC

clone size: .
V gene: TRBV29-1
J gene: TRBJ2-3
D gene: .
CDR3 protein: CSVAESGTDTQYF
CDR3 DNA: TGCAGCGTTGCCGAGAGTGGCACAGATACGCAGTATTTT

clone size: once
V gene: TRBV7-2
J gene: TRBJ1-4
D gene: .
CDR3 protein: CASRPDGTFATNEKLFF
CDR3 DNA: TGTGCCAGTCGCCCGGACGGAACCTTTGCAACTAATGAAAAACTGTTTTTT

clone size: .
V gene: TRBV7-9
J gene: TRBJ1-3
D gene: .
CDR3 protein: CASLGAGLGNTIYF
CDR3 DNA: TGTGCCAGCTTAGGAGCGGGTCTTGGAAACACCATATATTTT

clone size: .
V gene: TRBV2
J gene: TRBJ2-6
D gene: .
CDR3 protein: CASRDRNSGANVLTF
CDR3 DNA: TGTGCCTCCCGGGACCGGAACTCTGGGGCCAACGTCCTGACTTTC

clone size: many
V gene: TRBV2
J gene: TRBJ2-1
D gene: .
CDR3 protein: CASSRTSSSEQFF
CDR3 DNA: TGTGCCAGCAGCCGAACTAGTTCCAGTGAGCAGTTCTTC

clone size: .
V gene: TRBV2
J gene: TRBJ2-7
D gene: TRBD1
CDR3 protein: CASTPYRQGITYEQYF
CDR3 DNA: TGTGCCAGCACCCCTTATAGACAGGGGATAACCTACGAGCAGTACTTC

clone size: few
V gene: TRBV5-1
J gene: TRBJ2-1
D gene: .
CDR3 protein: CASSLYPEGEQFF
CDR3 DNA: TGCGCCAGCAGCTTGTATCCGGAAGGTGAGCAGTTCTTC

clone size: many
V gene: TRBV7-2
J gene: TRBJ1-1
D gene: .
CDR3 protein: CASSLQGINTEAFF
CDR3 DNA: TGTGCCAGCAGCCTCCAGGGAATTAACACTGAAGCTTTCTTT

clone size: .
V gene: TRBV24-1
J gene: TRBJ2-1
D gene: TRBD2
CDR3 protein: CATSRSGIYNEKFF
CDR3 DNA: TGTGCCACCAGCCGAAGCGGGATTTACAATGAGAAGTTCTTC

clone size: few
V gene: TRBV10-3
J gene: TRBJ1-2
D gene: .
CDR3 protein: CAISAMSGYGYTF
CDR3 DNA: TGTGCCATCAGTGCCATGTCGGGCTATGGCTACACCTTC

clone size: many
V gene: TRBV20-1
J gene: TRBJ1-1
D gene: .
CDR3 protein: CSARDIRAANTEAFF
CDR3 DNA: TGCAGTGCTAGAGATATAAGGGCCGCTAACACTGAAGCTTTCTTT

clone size: many
V gene: TRBV4-2
J gene: TRBJ2-3
D gene: TRBD2
CDR3 protein: CASSRGGSEHTQYF
CDR3 DNA: TGTGCCAGCAGCCGGGGCGGGAGTGAGCATACGCAGTATTTT

clone size: .
V gene: TRBV11-2
J gene: TRBJ2-1
D gene: .
CDR3 protein: CASSLAGRTNEQFF
CDR3 DNA: TGTGCCAGCAGCTTAGCGGGAAGAACGAATGAGCAGTTCTTC

clone size: many
V gene: TRBV6-1
J gene: TRBJ2-5
D gene: .
CDR3 protein: CASMGPYQETQYF
CDR3 DNA: TGTGCCAGCATGGGGCCGTACCAAGAGACCCAGTACTTC

clone size: .
V gene: TRBV20-1
J gene: TRBJ2-4
D gene: TRBD2
CDR3 protein: CSARDLAGVSELDKNIQYF
CDR3 DNA: TGCAGTGCTAGAGATCTAGCGGGAGTTAGTGAATTAGACAAAAACATTCAGTACTTC

clone size: .
V gene: TRBV2
J gene: TRBJ1-1
D gene: TRBD1
CDR3 protein: CASSRQGYTEAFF
CDR3 DNA: TGTGCCAGCAGTCGACAGGGTTACACTGAAGCTTTCTTT

clone size: many
V gene: TRBV20-1
J gene: TRBJ2-7
D gene: .
CDR3 protein: CSAFVPGEDEQYF
CDR3 DNA: TGCAGTGCTTTTGTCCCGGGTGAGGACGAGCAGTACTTC

clone size: many
V gene: TRBV12-3/TRBV12-4
J gene: TRBJ1-5
D gene: TRBD1
CDR3 protein: CASRGTGTQPQHF
CDR3 DNA: TGTGCCAGCAGAGGGACAGGAACACAGCCCCAGCATTTT

clone size: many
V gene: TRBV28
J gene: TRBJ1-1
D gene: TRBD1
CDR3 protein: CATRTGTNTEAFF
CDR3 DNA: TGTGCCACACGGACAGGGACGAACACTGAAGCTTTCTTT

clone size: many
V gene: TRBV10-3
J gene: TRBJ1-1
D gene: TRBD1
CDR3 protein: CATQQGAGTEAFF
CDR3 DNA: TGTGCCACTCAACAGGGGGCTGGAACTGAAGCTTTCTTT

clone size: .
V gene: TRBV7-9
J gene: TRBJ1-6
D gene: .
CDR3 protein: CASSSGQYNSPLHF
CDR3 DNA: TGTGCCAGCAGCTCGGGACAATATAATTCACCCCTCCACTTT

clone size: .
V gene: TRBV5-4
J gene: TRBJ2-7
D gene: TRBD2
CDR3 protein: CASSLIDSGIYEQYF
CDR3 DNA: TGTGCCAGCAGCCTCATTGATAGCGGGATATACGAGCAGTACTTC

clone size: .
V gene: TRBV24-1
J gene: TRBJ2-5
D gene: TRBD1
CDR3 protein: CATSGQTGAGETQYF
CDR3 DNA: TGTGCCACCAGTGGCCAGACAGGGGCAGGAGAGACTCAGTACTTC

clone size: .
V gene: TRBV29-1
J gene: TRBJ1-1
D gene: .
CDR3 protein: CSVVRRVNTEAFF
CDR3 DNA: TGCAGCGTTGTAAGGCGCGTGAACACTGAAGCTTTCTTT

clone size: .
V gene: TRBV12-3/TRBV12-4
J gene: TRBJ2-3
D gene: .
CDR3 protein: CATGGVVTDTQYF
CDR3 DNA: TGTGCCACCGGGGGCGTTGTTACAGATACGCAGTATTTT

clone size: few
V gene: TRBV28
J gene: TRBJ2-1
D gene: TRBD2
CDR3 protein: CATHSWTSGSNEQFF
CDR3 DNA: TGTGCCACCCACTCTTGGACTAGCGGGAGTAATGAGCAGTTCTTC

clone size: many
V gene: TRBV7-2
J gene: TRBJ1-1
D gene: TRBD1
CDR3 protein: CASSPTTGHTEAFF
CDR3 DNA: TGTGCCAGCAGCCCAACGACAGGGCACACTGAAGCTTTCTTT

clone size: .
V gene: TRBV2
J gene: TRBJ2-3
D gene: TRBD1
CDR3 protein: CASTDRAGTDTQYF
CDR3 DNA: TGTGCCTCTACGGACAGGGCCGGCACAGATACGCAGTATTTT

clone size: many
V gene: TRBV20-1
J gene: TRBJ2-7
D gene: TRBD1
CDR3 protein: CSAMGQDAYEQYF
CDR3 DNA: TGCAGTGCGATGGGACAGGACGCCTACGAGCAGTACTTC

clone size: .
V gene: TRBV28
J gene: TRBJ1-1
D gene: .
CDR3 protein: CAISLPGRGNTEAFF
CDR3 DNA: TGTGCCATCAGCCTCCCTGGGAGAGGGAACACTGAGGCTTTCTTT

clone size: .
V gene: TRBV29-1
J gene: TRBJ1-5
D gene: TRBD1
CDR3 protein: CSVVDRGSNQPQHF
CDR3 DNA: TGCAGCGTGGTTGACAGGGGTAGCAATCAGCCCCAGCATTTT

clone size: many
V gene: TRBV10-3
J gene: TRBJ1-1
D gene: TRBD1
CDR3 protein: CATALTGENTEAFF
CDR3 DNA: TGTGCCACCGCCTTGACAGGGGAGAACACTGAAGCTTTCTTT

clone size: many
V gene: TRBV15
J gene: TRBJ1-5
D gene: TRBD1
CDR3 protein: CATRSGQGLNQPQHF
CDR3 DNA: TGTGCCACCAGATCAGGACAGGGGCTAAATCAGCCCCAGCATTTT

clone size: .
V gene: TRBV3-1
J gene: TRBJ2-3
D gene: .
CDR3 protein: CASSQDVGTDTRYF
CDR3 DNA: TGTGCCAGCAGCCAAGATGTTGGCACAGATACGCGGTATTTT